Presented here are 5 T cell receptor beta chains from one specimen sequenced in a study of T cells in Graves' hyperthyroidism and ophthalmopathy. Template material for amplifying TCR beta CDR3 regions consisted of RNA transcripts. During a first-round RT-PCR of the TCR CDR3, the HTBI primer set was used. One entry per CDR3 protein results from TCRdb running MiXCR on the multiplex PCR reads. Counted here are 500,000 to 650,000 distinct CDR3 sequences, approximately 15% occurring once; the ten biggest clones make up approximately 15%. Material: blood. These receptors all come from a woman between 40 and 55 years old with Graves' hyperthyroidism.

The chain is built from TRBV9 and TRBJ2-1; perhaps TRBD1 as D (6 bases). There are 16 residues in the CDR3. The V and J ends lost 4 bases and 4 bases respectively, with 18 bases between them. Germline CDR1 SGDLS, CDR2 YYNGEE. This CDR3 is CASSTAQGLPYNEQFF. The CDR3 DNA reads TGTGCCAGCAGCACTGCACAGGGCTTACCTTACAATGAGCAGTTCTTC.

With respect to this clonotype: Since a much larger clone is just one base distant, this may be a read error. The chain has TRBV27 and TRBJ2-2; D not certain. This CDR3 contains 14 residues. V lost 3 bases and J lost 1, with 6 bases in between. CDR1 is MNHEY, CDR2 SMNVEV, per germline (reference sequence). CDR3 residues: CASSFGLNTGELFF. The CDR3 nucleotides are TGTGCCAGCAGTTTTGGTCTGAACACCGGGGAGCTGTTTTTT.

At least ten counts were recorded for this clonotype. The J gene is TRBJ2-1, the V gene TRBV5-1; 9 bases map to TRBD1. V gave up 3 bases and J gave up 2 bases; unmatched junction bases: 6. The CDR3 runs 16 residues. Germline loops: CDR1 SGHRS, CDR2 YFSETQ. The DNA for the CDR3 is TGCGCCAGCAGCTCTACGACAGGGGGTACCTACAATGAGCAGTTCTTC. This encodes CASSSTTGGTYNEQFF.

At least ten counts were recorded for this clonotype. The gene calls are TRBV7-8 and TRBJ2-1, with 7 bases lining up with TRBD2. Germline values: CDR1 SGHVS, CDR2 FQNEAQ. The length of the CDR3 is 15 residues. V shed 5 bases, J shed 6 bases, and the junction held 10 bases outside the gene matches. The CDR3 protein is CASSPMRETANEQFF. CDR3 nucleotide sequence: TGTGCCAGCAGCCCCATGCGGGAGACTGCCAATGAGCAGTTCTTC.

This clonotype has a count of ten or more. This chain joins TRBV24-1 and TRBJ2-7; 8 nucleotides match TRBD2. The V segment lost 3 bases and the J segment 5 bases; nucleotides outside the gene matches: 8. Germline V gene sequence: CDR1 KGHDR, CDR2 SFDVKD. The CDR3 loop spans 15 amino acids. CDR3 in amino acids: CATSDQRGPSDEQYF. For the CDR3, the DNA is TGTGCCACCAGTGATCAGCGGGGGCCTTCCGACGAGCAGTACTTC.